Below are 24 T cell receptor beta chains sequenced from a single sample in a study of T cells after yellow fever vaccination. Each CDR3 protein gets one entry after TCRdb re-called the 5' RACE reads with MiXCR. The sample contains over 150,000 distinct CDR3 sequences, approximately 6.2% of which appear only once. The specimen was CD4+ T cells sorted from PBMCs, collected on the day of the first yellow fever vaccination. The receptors originated from a man younger than 35 who received the YFV17D yellow fever vaccine.

This clonotype has at least ten counts. The rearrangement joins TRBV18 to TRBJ1-5, with a tentative D call TRBD1 (5 bases). V was trimmed by 5 bases and J by 9 bases, leaving 14 bases between them. The length of the CDR3 is 13 residues. Germline lookup yields CDR1 KGHSH and CDR2 LQKENI. CDR3 residues: CASSSGTSAPQHF. The CDR3 region has the DNA TGTGCCAGCTCATCTGGGACTTCCGCGCCCCAGCATTTT.

This clonotype was seen ten or more times. This chain connects TRBV7-2 to TRBJ2-5; D unresolved. The V gene's germline CDR1 is SGHTA and CDR2 FQGNSA. Trimming took off 5 bases at V and 5 bases at J, with 12 bases between the two ends. The CDR3 consists of 13 residues. CDR3 loop: CASSPRVSETQYF. DNA for the CDR3: TGTGCCAGCAGCCCAAGGGTATCCGAGACCCAGTACTTC.

In its sample, this clonotype was seen a few times. The chain has TRBV10-3 and TRBJ2-7; TRBD2 matches 8 bases. Germline trimming cut 4 bases from V and 1 base from J; bases unmatched to any gene: 6. Per germline, CDR1 ENHRY and CDR2 SYGVKD. This CDR3 spans 15 amino acids. CDR3 sequence reads: CAISVSSGGSYEQYF. The DNA for the CDR3 is TGTGCCATCAGTGTTTCGAGCGGGGGTTCCTACGAGCAGTACTTC.

This clonotype appeared many times. In nucleotides, the CDR3 is TGTGCCAGCAGTCCGCAGGGGTTAGGGACCGGGGAGCTGTTTTTT. Translating it yields CASSPQGLGTGELFF. The V and J genes are TRBV12-3 or TRBV12-4 and TRBJ2-2; possible D gene TRBD1, 6 bases. Between the trimmed V and J ends, which lost 5 bases and 5 bases, there was a span of 15 bases. This CDR3 is built from 15 residues.

This clonotype was seen repeatedly, ten times or more. J is TRBJ2-7 and V is TRBV29-1, with 9 bases lining up with TRBD1. CDR3 size: 12 residues. In germline, CDR1 is SQVTM, CDR2 ANQGSEA. J lost 5 bases, V lost 6 bases, and 5 bases had no gene match. The DNA of the CDR3 is TGCAGCGTGGAGGGACAGGGTCACGAGCAGTACGTC. Translating it yields CSVEGQGHEQYV.

This clonotype was seen ten or more times. The chain has TRBV6-2 or TRBV6-3 and TRBJ2-3, with TRBD2 matching 12 bases. Trimming cost V 5 bases and J 1 base; bases outside gene matches: 4. CDR1 MNHEY and CDR2 SVGEGT come from the germline V gene. CDR3 length: 16 residues. The DNA of the CDR3 is TGTGCCAGCAGTACCCGACTAGCGGGGGGCACAGATACGCAGTATTTT. Protein product: CASSTRLAGGTDTQYF.

In this sample, this clonotype turned up many times. In DNA, the CDR3 is TGTGCCAGCAGTTTCGGGGACAGGGAAGGTGAGCAGTTCTTC. It is translated as CASSFGDREGEQFF. The gene calls are TRBV12-3 or TRBV12-4 and TRBJ2-1; 9 bases fit TRBD1. J gave up 9 bases and V 3 bases, and 6 bases lay outside the gene matches. The CDR3 has 14 amino acids.

The table lists this clonotype with a few counts. The CDR3 bases are TGTGCCAGCAGCCCCTACGGGGCACCCGCAACTAATGAAAAACTGTTTTTT. Residues: CASSPYGAPATNEKLFF. This chain connects TRBV9 to TRBJ1-4; TRBD1 might be the D (5 bases). CDR1 is SGDLS, CDR2 YYNGEE, per germline. The CDR3 is made up of 17 amino acids. With 4 bases removed from V and 0 bases from J, the gap between germline ends came to 16 bases.

The V gene is TRBV5-5, the J gene TRBJ1-4; 7 bases align to TRBD1. Germline V gene sequence: CDR1 SGHKS, CDR2 YYEKEE (reference sequence). After removal of 4 bases from V and 6 bases from J, the junction contained 6 bases not matched to a gene. CDR3 length: 14 residues. The CDR3 protein is CASSQGQPYEKLFF. The CDR3 DNA reads TGTGCCAGCAGCCAGGGACAGCCGTATGAAAAACTGTTTTTT.

V usage is TRBV27 and J usage is TRBJ2-1; no firm D call. CDR3 size: 15 residues. Germline loops: CDR1 MNHEY, CDR2 SMNVEV (reference sequence). V lost 2 bases, J lost 6 bases, and 14 bases lay in between. The CDR3 DNA is TGTGCCAGCAGTTTAGTTGTTTTGGAACCCAATGAGCAGTTCTTC. Residues: CASSLVVLEPNEQFF.

This clonotype occurred many times. This chain uses TRBV20-1 with TRBJ2-1, with 7 bases aligning to TRBD2. The CDR3 consists of 13 residues. The V gene's germline CDR1 is DFQATT and CDR2 SNEGSKA (reference sequence). V gave up 6 bases and J gave up 10 bases; unmatched junction bases: 12. CDR3: CSARDHGLGEQFF. The CDR3 DNA follows: TGCAGTGCCAGGGATCACGGACTAGGGGAGCAGTTCTTC.

This clonotype was picked up a small number of times. This chain links TRBV20-1 with TRBJ2-1; perhaps TRBD1 as D (5 bases). Looked up from germline, CDR1 is DFQATT and CDR2 is SNEGSKA (reference sequence). This CDR3 contains 12 residues. V gave up 6 bases and J gave up 8 bases, with 14 bases separating them. CDR3 in DNA: TGCAGTGCGAGCGACAGTTTCGATGAGCAGTTCTTC. It is translated as CSASDSFDEQFF.

This chain links TRBV6-6 with TRBJ2-5, with D unresolved. Germline CDR1 reads MNHNY; CDR2 reads SVGAGI (reference sequence). CDR3 size: 12 residues. The V end was cut by 2 bases, the J end by 1 base, with 2 bases between. In nucleotides, the CDR3 is TGTGCCAGCAGTTACGTCCAAGAGACCCAGTACTTC. Translating it yields CASSYVQETQYF.

This clonotype was seen ten or more times. The CDR3 region has the DNA TGTGCCACCAGTGATGGCAGGAATGGGGCCAACGTCCTGACTTTC. Its protein product is CATSDGRNGANVLTF. The chain carries TRBV24-1 and TRBJ2-6; no clear D. The CDR3 sequence is 15 residues long. CDR1 KGHDR and CDR2 SFDVKD come from the germline V gene. V was pared by 3 bases and J by 3 bases, with 8 bases between.

This clonotype was counted a few times. The gene calls are TRBV5-1 and TRBJ2-5, with TRBD1 matching 7 bases. Per the germline V gene, CDR1 is SGHRS and CDR2 is YFSETQ. The junction had 4 bases not matched to a gene; V was cut back by 1 base and J by 1 base. The CDR3 runs 15 residues. The CDR3 nucleotides read TGCGCCAGCAGCTTGCGACAGGGTGCCCAAGAGACCCAGTACTTC. Protein product: CASSLRQGAQETQYF. Variable domain in full (rest from reference TRBV5-1 and TRBJ2-5): KAGVTQTPRYLIKTRGQQVTLSCSPISGHRSVSWYQQTPGQGLQFLFEYFSETQRNKGNFPGRFSGRQFSNSRSEMNVSTLELGDSALYLCASSLRQGAQETQYFGPGTRLLVL.

This clonotype has more than one count but fewer than ten. The chain links TRBV18 to TRBJ1-6; TRBD1 is a possible D gene (5 bases). The CDR3 is made up of 13 amino acids. The V and J ends lost 5 bases and 8 bases respectively, with 10 bases between them. In germline, CDR1 is KGHSH, CDR2 LQKENI. The CDR3 coding sequence is TGTGCCAGCTCATCGGAGACAGATTCACCCCTCCACTTT. Translation: CASSSETDSPLHF.

This clonotype was recorded many times. The rearrangement uses TRBV2 and TRBJ2-7, with D hard to call. V dropped 4 bases and J dropped 6 bases, with 13 bases sitting between them. Germline CDR1 SNHLY, CDR2 FYNNEI. The CDR3 consists of 13 residues. Written as DNA, the CDR3 is TGTGCCAGCAGTGTGGACCCCCGAGGCGAGCAGTACTTC. It codes for CASSVDPRGEQYF.

This clonotype was seen repeatedly, ten times or more. This chain joins TRBV9 and TRBJ2-2; TRBD2 matches at 7 bases. Trimming cost V 2 bases and J 7 bases; bases outside gene matches: 5. There are 14 residues in the CDR3. The germline V gene has CDR1 SGDLS and CDR2 YYNGEE. CDR3 amino acids: CASSVGGTVGELFF. The CDR3 DNA sequence: TGTGCCAGCAGCGTCGGGGGGACGGTCGGGGAGCTGTTTTTT.

This clonotype was detected many times. The genes are TRBV4-1 and TRBJ2-3; D possibly corresponds to TRBD2 (6 bases). The germline CDR1 and CDR2 sequences are MGHRA and YSYEKL. Trimming removed 4 bases at V and 2 bases at J, with 10 bases between. The CDR3 covers 14 residues. CDR3 DNA sequence: TGCGCCAGCAGCCGACTAGGAACCACAGATACGCAGTATTTT. Amino acids: CASSRLGTTDTQYF.

This clonotype was recorded a few times. The genes are TRBV27 and TRBJ1-6; the D gene is possibly TRBD1 (6 bases). Germline V lookup: CDR1 MNHEY, CDR2 SMNVEV (reference sequence). V was cut by 7 bases and J by 5 bases, with 12 bases left in between. The CDR3 runs 14 residues. CDR3 DNA: TGTGCCAGCAAGTATACAGGGAATAATTCACCCCTCCACTTT. Its protein is CASKYTGNNSPLHF.

This rearrangement joins TRBV7-8 to TRBJ1-2; no firm D call. Germline V CDR1 and CDR2: SGHVS, FQNEAQ. This CDR3 has 14 residues. The V end lost 8 bases, the J end lost 4 bases, and 17 bases lay between the germline ends. CDR3 amino acids: CASGPRTAIYGYTF. The CDR3 DNA reads as TGTGCCAGCGGACCCCGGACGGCCATCTATGGCTACACCTTC.

In this sample, this clonotype turned up many times. The genes are TRBV5-1 and TRBJ1-5; TRBD1 agrees at 7 bases. Trimming took 1 base from V and 3 from J; bases not matched to a gene: 4. This CDR3 contains 15 residues. Per the germline V gene, CDR1 is SGHRS and CDR2 is YFSETQ. CDR3 protein: CASSLRGQPNQPQHF. The DNA for the CDR3 is TGCGCCAGCAGCTTGAGGGGACAGCCCAATCAGCCCCAGCATTTT.

V is TRBV11-2 and J is TRBJ2-2; 9 bases are a match to TRBD2. V lost 7 bases, J lost 4 bases, and 13 bases stayed unmatched. The germline V gene has CDR1 SGHAT and CDR2 FQNNGV. The CDR3 runs to 17 residues. CDR3 nucleotides: TGTGCCAGCACCCCCTCCCTAGCGGGGAGCCTCACCGGGGAGCTGTTTTTT. Translated: CASTPSLAGSLTGELFF. The whole variable domain, remainder taken from reference TRBV11-2 and TRBJ2-2, is EAGVAQSPRYKIIEKRQSVAFWCNPISGHATLYWYQQILGQGPKLLIQFQNNGVVDDSQLPKDRFSAERLKGVDSTLKIQPAKLEDSAVYLCASTPSLAGSLTGELFFGEGSRLTVL.

This clonotype was seen at least ten times. The chain joins TRBV5-1 to TRBJ1-1; D remains unclear. Looked up from germline, CDR1 is SGHRS and CDR2 is YFSETQ. The CDR3 is made up of 13 amino acids. Trimming removed 5 bases from V and 0 bases from J, with 8 bases in between. The CDR3 sequence is CASSRAVNTEAFF. The CDR3 coding sequence is TGCGCCAGCAGTCGGGCCGTGAACACTGAAGCTTTCTTT.